This T cell receptor beta chain was documented in a study of blood T cells in healthy people across ages. This clonotype was detected ten times or more. The V and J ends lost 0 bases and 4 bases respectively, with 3 bases between them. The CDR3 totals 12 residues. In germline, CDR1 is MNHNS, CDR2 SASEGT. A second PCR, run for roughly 7 to 11 cycles, used a sample-barcoded 5' primer plus a J-beta primer mix. TCRdb re-derived calls from the 5' RACE reads in MiXCR, one entry per CDR3 protein. The profile shows roughly 2 million distinct CDR3 sequences, around 50% of them singletons. This clonotype was sampled from a woman aged 40 to 55 in good health. Input material: blood. The chain employs TRBV6-1 and TRBJ1-2; D gene uncertain. The CDR3 here is CASSEAGYGYTF. The DNA of the CDR3 is TGTGCCAGCAGTGAAGCGGGCTATGGCTACACCTTC.